This T cell receptor delta chain appears in the sequencing data of a study of gamma-delta T cells after stem cell transplantation. In regard to this clone: This specimen includes other DNA sequences encoding the same CDR3.

TCRdb redid the clone calls on the RT-PCR reads with CATT. The table shows some 12,000 delta-chain clones, with around 1.4% occurring only once. The CDR3 length is 17 residues. V shed 3 bases, J shed 1 base, and the junction held 11 bases outside the gene matches. Germline loops: CDR1 GEAIGNYY, CDR2 EKD. V gene TRDV2 combines with J gene TRDJ1; TRDD3 aligns across 9 bases. The specimen sequenced was gamma-delta T cells. The receptor was isolated from a human donor. It is not recorded whose cells these are; they may come from a transplant donor. The CDR3 region has the DNA TGTGCCTGTGACCCCGTACTGGGGGACTTATCCACCGATAAACTCATCTTT. Encoded protein: CACDPVLGDLSTDKLIF.